These 28 T cell receptor beta chains were sequenced from one sample in a study of CD8 T cells in ankylosing spondylitis. These TCRs' antigens remain unknown. Study-wide findings and caveats: One TCR beta motif, made up of 7 or 8 highly homologous variants, appeared characteristic of ankylosing spondylitis blood.

Each CDR3 protein gets one entry after TCRdb re-called the 5' RACE reads with MiXCR. This sample has under 850,000 distinct CDR3 sequences, with under 20% found just once. Sequencing input: blood, either unsorted or a sorted T cell fraction (not recorded which). These receptors all stem from a male donor with ankylosing spondylitis.

The chain couples TRBV5-6 to TRBJ2-1; 8 bases map to TRBD2. The V segment lost 7 bases and the J segment 2 bases; nucleotides outside the gene matches: 5. Germline loops: CDR1 SGHDT, CDR2 YYEEEE. The CDR3 is 14 residues long. The CDR3 DNA reads as TGTGCCAGCGAAAATAGCGGGGCCTACAATGAGCAGTTCTTC. This sequence encodes CASENSGAYNEQFF.

This clonotype turned up a few times. V and J are TRBV5-6 and TRBJ2-7; 7 bases fit TRBD1. This CDR3 region has 14 residues. The V segment lost 5 bases and the J segment 2 bases; nucleotides outside the gene matches: 7. Germline values: CDR1 SGHDT, CDR2 YYEEEE. The CDR3 region has the DNA TGTGCCAGCAGACAAGGACAGGAAACCTACGAGCAGTACTTC. Translation: CASRQGQETYEQYF.

V usage is TRBV5-1 and J usage is TRBJ1-6, with 7 bases fitting TRBD1. Germline CDR1 SGHRS, CDR2 YFSETQ. The CDR3 extends over 15 amino acids. J lost 7 bases, V lost 4 bases, and 8 bases had no gene match. DNA for the CDR3: TGCGCCAGCAGCCTAGAGACAGGGATGAATTCACCCCTCCACTTT. Protein sequence: CASSLETGMNSPLHF.

The chain is built from TRBV18 and TRBJ2-5; D uncertain. The V end was cut by 4 bases, the J end by 5 bases, with 20 bases between. This CDR3 spans 16 amino acids. Looked up from germline, CDR1 is KGHSH and CDR2 is LQKENI. The DNA for the CDR3 is TGTGCCAGCTCACGGGCGCGCAAAAGTCAATCGGAGACCCAGTACTTC. It is translated as CASSRARKSQSETQYF. Looking up the rest from reference TRBV18 and TRBJ2-5 gives the full variable domain: NAGVMQNPRHLVRRRGQEARLRCSPMKGHSHVYWYRQLPEEGLKFMVYLQKENIIDESGMPKERFSAEFPKEGPSILRIQQVVRGDSAAYFCASSRARKSQSETQYFGPGTRLLVL.

This clonotype was detected only a few times. The CDR3 DNA follows: TGTGCCAGCAGCTTATACGGGGGTCGGGCAGATACGCAGTATTTT. This translates into CASSLYGGRADTQYF. The chain carries TRBV11-2 and TRBJ2-3, with D possibly TRBD2 on 6 matching bases. V dropped 2 bases and J dropped 4 bases, with 13 bases sitting between them. Germline V gives CDR1 SGHAT, CDR2 FQNNGV. The CDR3 runs to 15 residues.

The chain combines TRBV18 with TRBJ2-3; D unclear. The CDR3 sequence is 14 residues long. CDR1 KGHSH and CDR2 LQKENI come from the germline V gene. V was trimmed by 6 bases and J by 0 bases, leaving 10 bases between them. CDR3 in amino acids: CASSSVASTDTQYF. The CDR3 coding sequence is TGTGCCAGCTCTTCGGTGGCTAGCACAGATACGCAGTATTTT.

The V call is TRBV2, the J call TRBJ2-1, with a possible D match to TRBD2 (6 bases). The germline V gene encodes CDR1 SNHLY and CDR2 FYNNEI. This CDR3 region has 13 residues. V lost 6 bases and J 5 bases, leaving 11 bases between the germline ends. The chain's CDR3 is CASRVGLNNEQFF. Written as DNA, the CDR3 is TGTGCCAGCAGGGTGGGACTTAACAATGAGCAGTTCTTC. Full variable domain (remainder filled in from reference TRBV2 and TRBJ2-1): EPEVTQTPSHQVTQMGQEVILRCVPISNHLYFYWYRQILGQKVEFLVSFYNNEISEKSEIFDDQFSVERPDGSNFTLKIRSTKLEDSAMYFCASRVGLNNEQFFGPGTRLTVL.

The genes are TRBV18 and TRBJ2-4, with 7 nucleotides matching TRBD1. Germline-derived CDR1 and CDR2 are KGHSH and LQKENI. CDR3 length: 17 residues. J was trimmed by 0 bases and V by 0 bases; bases with no gene match: 5. Here the CDR3 DNA reads TGTGCCAGCTCACCACCAGACAGGGTGACAGCCAAAAACATTCAGTACTTC. This encodes CASSPPDRVTAKNIQYF.

This clonotype showed up just a few times. V is TRBV5-1 and J is TRBJ1-2, with a possible D match to TRBD1 (6 bases). V was clipped by 0 bases and J by 10 bases, with 16 bases between them. The CDR3 is made up of 14 amino acids. Per the germline V gene, CDR1 is SGHRS and CDR2 is YFSETQ. The CDR3 region is CASSLETGGWSYTF. The CDR3 DNA reads TGCGCCAGCAGCTTGGAGACAGGAGGATGGTCCTACACCTTC.

This chain uses TRBV7-8 with TRBJ2-7; maybe TRBD1 (5 bases). This CDR3 comprises 17 residues. Deletions cut 3 bases from V and 7 bases from J, with 25 bases between. CDR1 is SGHVS, CDR2 FQNEAQ, per germline. The CDR3 region is CASSLTASRRGPEEQYF. DNA of the CDR3: TGTGCCAGCAGCTTGACTGCTTCGCGTAGGGGTCCTGAGGAGCAGTACTTC. The full variable domain, completed using reference TRBV7-8 and TRBJ2-7, is GAGVSQSPRYKVAKRGQDVALRCDPISGHVSLFWYQQALGQGPEFLTYFQNEAQLDKSGLPSDRFFAERPEGSVSTLKIQRTQQEDSAVYLCASSLTASRRGPEEQYFGPGTRLTVT.

There are a few counts of this clonotype. The genes are TRBV29-1 and TRBJ2-5; D gene ambiguous. Germline-derived CDR1 and CDR2 are SQVTM and ANQGSEA. The CDR3 is 11 residues long. V was cut by 4 bases and J by 1 base, with 4 bases left in between. This chain's CDR3 is CSVAVQETQYF. As DNA, the CDR3 is TGCAGCGTTGCGGTCCAAGAGACCCAGTACTTC.

The chain couples TRBV11-2 to TRBJ2-7; tentatively, D is TRBD1 (5 bases). In germline, CDR1 is SGHAT, CDR2 FQNNGV. Trimming pared 4 bases from V and 9 bases from J, leaving 16 bases between. This CDR3 contains 13 residues. CDR3 residues: CASSSLSGLGQYF. The CDR3 DNA reads TGTGCCAGCAGCTCCCTATCAGGGCTGGGGCAGTACTTC.

In regard to this clonotype: Its ends do not fully match the called genes, so a read error is possible. This chain joins TRBV7-3 and TRBJ1-2, with a possible D match to TRBD1 (5 bases). This CDR3 region has 12 residues. Germline CDR1 and CDR2: SGHTA and FQGTGA. The CDR3 sequence is CASSTASGTPAF. The CDR3 coding sequence is TGTGCCAGCAGCACCGCGTCCGGGACTCCAGCCTTC.

This clonotype turned up a few times. The chain carries TRBV6-1 and TRBJ1-1; D possibly corresponds to TRBD1 (5 bases). V was cut by 7 bases and J by 3 bases, with 12 bases left in between. CDR1 and CDR2 (germline): MNHNS, SASEGT. The CDR3 length is 13 residues. CDR3 protein: CASMGPPYTEAFF. CDR3 coding DNA: TGTGCCAGCATGGGGCCGCCTTACACTGAAGCTTTCTTT.

This clonotype was recorded many times. The V call is TRBV12-3 or TRBV12-4, the J call TRBJ2-7; 7 bases are a match to TRBD1. The junction had 5 bases not matched to a gene; V was cut back by 6 bases and J by 0 bases. The CDR3 contains 14 residues. The CDR3: CASSLSGGSYEQYF. CDR3 nucleotides: TGTGCCAGCAGCCTTTCAGGGGGCTCCTACGAGCAGTACTTC.

A few counts support this clonotype. The chain carries TRBV5-6 and TRBJ1-2, with TRBD1 as a possible D gene (6 bases). The CDR3 runs 14 residues. Germline CDR1 reads SGHDT; CDR2 reads YYEEEE. The germline V and J ends were trimmed by 3 bases and 4 bases, with 13 bases remaining between them. The CDR3 sequence is CASSSYRAGYGYTF. The CDR3 nucleotides read TGTGCCAGCAGCTCCTACAGGGCGGGCTATGGCTACACCTTC.

This clonotype was seen a few times. The rearrangement links TRBV6-1 to TRBJ1-5; 8 bases map to TRBD1. The V gene end was trimmed by 6 bases and the J gene end by 2 bases; junction bases not matched to a gene: 12. The germline CDR1 and CDR2 sequences are MNHNS and SASEGT. The length of the CDR3 is 17 residues. This CDR3 reads CASRPRTGRIGNQPQHF. The CDR3 DNA reads TGTGCCAGCAGACCCCGGACAGGGCGGATTGGCAATCAGCCCCAGCATTTT.

The table lists this clonotype with a few counts. The chain joins TRBV12-3 or TRBV12-4 to TRBJ2-3, with TRBD2 identical over 9 bases. Trimming took 5 bases from V and 4 from J; bases not matched to a gene: 7. CDR3 length: 15 residues. The CDR3 DNA is TGTGCCAGCAGTGTGCTAGCGGGATGGGCAGATACGCAGTATTTT. Encoded protein: CASSVLAGWADTQYF.

V is TRBV5-6 and J is TRBJ2-7; the match to TRBD2 covers 8 bases. Germline CDR1 is SGHDT and CDR2 is YYEEEE. This CDR3 spans 12 amino acids. Unmatched junction bases numbered 3, after V lost 4 bases and J lost 6 bases. This CDR3 reads CASSREGTEQYF. CDR3 sequence (DNA): TGTGCCAGCAGCCGGGAGGGGACCGAGCAGTACTTC. The full variable domain, completed using reference TRBV5-6 and TRBJ2-7, is DAGVTQSPTHLIKTRGQQVTLRCSPKSGHDTVSWYQQALGQGPQFIFQYYEEEERQRGNFPDRFSGHQFPNYSSELNVNALLLGDSALYLCASSREGTEQYFGPGTRLTVT.

This clonotype was seen at least ten times. This chain connects TRBV10-2 to TRBJ1-2; no firm D call. CDR1 and CDR2 from the germline V gene are WSHSY and SAAADI. Trimming stripped 7 bases from V and 0 bases from J, with 12 bases between. This CDR3 is 14 amino acids long. CDR3 coding DNA: TGCGCCAGCAAAGAAAGCGGATCTAACTATGGCTACACCTTC. It specifies CASKESGSNYGYTF.

This clonotype was seen repeatedly, ten times or more. The genes are TRBV29-1 and TRBJ2-5; TRBD2 is a possible D gene (6 bases). CDR1 SQVTM and CDR2 ANQGSEA come from the germline V gene. The CDR3 consists of 12 residues. V was clipped by 3 bases and J by 3 bases, with 8 bases between them. The CDR3 DNA sequence: TGCAGCGTTGAGTGGAGGGAAGAGACCCAGTACTTC. It encodes CSVEWREETQYF. The variable domain in full, completed from reference TRBV29-1 and TRBJ2-5, reads SAVISQKPSRDICQRGTSLTIQCQVDSQVTMMFWYRQQPGQSLTLIATANQGSEATYESGFVIDKFPISRPNLTFSTLTVSNMSPEDSSIYLCSVEWREETQYFGPGTRLLVL.

This sequence joins TRBV7-3 and TRBJ2-2; 7 bases match TRBD2. Germline trimming cut 4 bases from V and 4 bases from J; bases unmatched to any gene: 3. Germline V gene sequence: CDR1 SGHTA, CDR2 FQGTGA. The CDR3 is 14 amino acids. CDR3 in amino acids: CASSSGLSTGELFF. The CDR3, as DNA: TGTGCCAGCAGCTCGGGACTAAGCACCGGGGAGCTGTTTTTT.

This clonotype was picked up a small number of times. The genes are TRBV6-2 or TRBV6-3 and TRBJ1-2; 7 bases match TRBD1. Germline values: CDR1 MNHEY, CDR2 SVGEGT. The trim removed 6 bases at V and 8 bases at J, leaving 9 bases unmatched. The length of the CDR3 is 13 residues. The CDR3: CASSRDSSSGYTF. The CDR3, as DNA: TGTGCCAGCAGCCGGGACAGTTCGAGCGGCTACACCTTC.

The chain is built from TRBV20-1 and TRBJ2-1; TRBD2 agrees at 9 bases. Germline assignment: CDR1 DFQATT and CDR2 SNEGSKA (reference sequence). V shed 6 bases and J 2 bases; nucleotides not matched to a gene: 11. The CDR3 has 16 residues. This chain's CDR3 is CSALHSGSKAYNEQFF. For the CDR3, the DNA is TGCAGTGCCCTTCATAGCGGGAGCAAGGCCTACAATGAGCAGTTCTTC.

This clonotype was seen a few times. This sequence joins TRBV10-3 and TRBJ2-2; D possibly uses TRBD1 or TRBD2 (6 bases each). Per the germline V gene, CDR1 is ENHRY and CDR2 is SYGVKD. The CDR3 has 16 residues. V gave up 5 bases and J gave up 6 bases, with 19 bases separating them. The CDR3 DNA reads TGTGCCATCAGTTCCCGGGGGCGCAACTCCGCCGGGGAGCTGTTTTTT. It encodes CAISSRGRNSAGELFF.

This clonotype showed up just a few times. The chain joins TRBV6-5 to TRBJ1-5; D is possibly TRBD1 (6 bases). V lost 8 bases and J 6 bases, leaving 11 bases between the germline ends. Per germline, CDR1 MNHEY and CDR2 SVGAGI. The CDR3 spans 12 residues. The CDR3 bases are TGTGCCAGCGGGCAGGGGACTCAGCCCCAGCATTTT. It translates to CASGQGTQPQHF.

This clonotype was observed a handful of times. The chain has TRBV5-5 and TRBJ2-7; D remains unclear. Trimming removed 1 base from V and 2 bases from J, with 10 bases in between. In germline, CDR1 is SGHKS, CDR2 YYEKEE (reference sequence). The length of the CDR3 is 14 residues. Here the CDR3 DNA reads TGTGCCAGCAGCTTGACGACAAGAGCCTACGAGCAGTACTTC. Protein: CASSLTTRAYEQYF.

The J gene is TRBJ2-1, the V gene TRBV20-1; the match to TRBD2 covers 11 bases. Germline trimming cut 5 bases from V and 8 bases from J; bases unmatched to any gene: 8. Germline-derived CDR1 and CDR2 are DFQATT and SNEGSKA (reference sequence). The CDR3 has 14 amino acids. CDR3 protein: CSARTSGRRDEQFF. CDR3 bases: TGCAGTGCTCGAACTAGCGGGAGACGAGATGAGCAGTTCTTC.